The clone carrying this TCR beta chain showed up just once. Its specificity is unknown. Oncomine TCR Beta short-read sequencing was applied to DNA from cultured CD4+ T cells. Each CDR3 protein gets one entry after TCRdb re-called the PCR reads with MiXCR. In the table there are 15,000 to 20,000 distinct CDR3 sequences, about 43% of which are singletons. The sample comes from a study of vaccination and CD4 T cells after COVID-19. Study-wide background: SARS-CoV-2 was confirmed by nasal swab PCR; disease was mild in under ten, severe in one. The convalescents comprised six males and four females, two of them Hispanic.

Treatment in this sample: approximately 10-day PBMC culture with coronavirus spike peptide pools or control peptides (ViraFEST assay). Each well held under 2.5 million PBMCs in IL-2 (around 9.7 IU/ml) medium with approximately 9.1 ug/ml peptide pools. The CDR3 loop spans 15 amino acids. V lost 2 bases and J 1 base, leaving 10 bases between the germline ends. Germline V gene data show CDR1 as SGHTA and CDR2 as FQGTGA. Sequenced material: CD4+ T cells from blood, cultured in vitro. The TCR was taken from a human donor who had recovered from COVID-19. The gene calls are TRBV7-3 and TRBJ2-3, with D possibly being TRBD1 (6 bases). The CDR3 loop is CASSLLSGGTDTQYF. In nucleotides, the CDR3 is TGTGCCAGCAGCTTACTTTCAGGGGGCACAGATACGCAGTATTTT.